This is a list of T cell receptor beta chains from one sample in a study of blood T cell repertoires in COVID-19. Generated by immunoSEQ multiplex PCR, the TCRdb table keeps only in-frame clones and is missing some. The table has 250,000 to 300,000 clones, 80% to 90% seen once. Material for sequencing was peripheral blood. The receptors shown here come from a woman in her sixties or seventies with COVID-19, enrolled during active disease. Each CDR3 is given with its conserved first and last residue. D genes are given only for firm matches. A row's size may be missing; if present it is once, few, many or a size class.

>-|TRBJ2-1|TRBV7-9|once
CASSLHSSYEQFF
TGTGCCAGCAGCCTACACTCTAGCTATGAGCAGTTCTTC
>TRBD1|TRBJ2-7|TRBV28|-
CASTPLGRGLYEQYF
TGTGCCAGCACCCCCCTTGGCAGGGGGCTCTACGAGCAGTACTTC
>TRBD2|TRBJ2-7|TRBV7-2|-
CASRLASGRATYEQYF
TGTGCCAGCAGATTGGCTAGCGGGAGGGCCACATACGAGCAGTACTTC
>-|TRBJ1-3|TRBV28|-
CASSFSMLAGNTIYF
TGTGCCAGCAGTTTCTCAATGCTAGCGGGAAACACCATATATTTT
>-|TRBJ1-6|TRBV5-6|-
CASSPLGPLDNSPLHF
TGTGCCAGCAGCCCCTTGGGCCCCTTAGATAATTCACCCCTCCACTTT
>TRBD1|TRBJ1-5|TRBV3-1/TRBV3-2|-
CASSQDGTVPQPQHF
TGTGCCAGCAGCCAAGACGGGACAGTACCTCAGCCCCAGCATTTT
>-|TRBJ1-4|TRBV6-5|-
CASRTELTNEKLFF
TGTGCCAGCAGGACGGAGCTAACTAATGAAAAACTGTTTTTT
>TRBD2|TRBJ2-3|TRBV19|-
CASSTGLVGKDTQYF
TGTGCCAGTAGTACAGGACTAGTAGGTAAAGATACGCAGTATTTT
>-|TRBJ2-1|TRBV9|-
CASSVTGTPENEQFF
TGTGCCAGCAGCGTTACCGGGACACCAGAGAATGAGCAGTTCTTC
>-|TRBJ2-5|TRBV3-1/TRBV3-2|-
CASSTRQVQETQYF
TGTGCCAGCAGCACACGACAGGTCCAAGAGACCCAGTACTTC
>TRBD1|TRBJ1-2|TRBV6-6|-
CASSHRQGLNYGYTF
TGTGCCAGCAGCCATCGACAGGGCCTAAACTATGGCTACACCTTC
>TRBD1|TRBJ1-2|TRBV19|-
CASNPGQGVSGGYTF
TGTGCCAGTAACCCGGGACAGGGAGTTTCTGGTGGCTACACCTTC
>-|TRBJ1-1|TRBV5-1|-
CASSLEGRESEAFF
TGCGCCAGCAGCTTGGAAGGGAGGGAGTCTGAAGCTTTCTTT
>TRBD1|TRBJ2-5|TRBV5-8|-
CASSLHNRGRETQYF
TGTGCCAGCAGCTTACATAACAGGGGTAGGGAGACCCAGTACTTC
>-|TRBJ2-2|TRBV19|-
CASSVGRIGTGELFF
TGTGCCAGTAGTGTGGGTAGAATCGGGACCGGGGAGCTGTTTTTT
>TRBD2|TRBJ2-7|TRBV11-3|-
CASSLAPSGSYEQYF
TGTGCCAGCAGCTTAGCGCCTAGCGGATCTTACGAGCAGTACTTC
>-|TRBJ2-5|TRBV9|-
CASSVEMYSETQYF
TGTGCCAGCAGCGTAGAAATGTACTCGGAGACCCAGTACTTC
>TRBD2|TRBJ2-2|TRBV5-4|-
CASNNPTGGRDTGELFF
TGTGCCAGCAATAACCCCACCGGCGGGAGGGATACCGGGGAGCTGTTTTTT
>TRBD1|TRBJ2-2|TRBV7-3|-
CASSLVGTGFSGELFF
TGTGCCAGCAGCTTAGTGGGGACAGGGTTTTCCGGGGAGCTGTTTTTT
>-|TRBJ1-4|TRBV11-3|-
CASSFSGQNNEKLFF
TGTGCCAGCAGCTTTAGTGGACAGAATAATGAAAAACTGTTTTTT
>TRBD1|TRBJ2-1|TRBV27|few
CASTSTGVGEQFF
TGTGCCAGCACCTCTACAGGGGTCGGTGAGCAGTTCTTC
>TRBD1|TRBJ1-2|TRBV2|-
CASRAQGAGHGYTF
TGTGCCAGCAGGGCTCAGGGGGCTGGACATGGCTACACCTTC
>-|TRBJ1-2|TRBV27|once
CASSLRGGYGYTF
TGTGCCAGCAGTTTAAGGGGAGGCTATGGCTACACCTTC
>TRBD1|TRBJ2-3|TRBV18|-
CASSRDSRFGDTQYF
TGTGCCAGCTCACGGGACAGTCGGTTTGGAGATACGCAGTATTTT
>TRBD1|TRBJ1-5|TRBV15|-
CATRAGGLYQPQHF
TGTGCCACCAGGGCAGGGGGCTTATATCAGCCCCAGCATTTT
>-|TRBJ1-2|TRBV28|once
CASSFRVYDYGYTF
TGTGCCAGCAGTTTCAGGGTATACGACTATGGCTACACCTTC
>TRBD1|TRBJ2-3|TRBV7-2|-
CASSRRQGYTDTQYF
TGTGCCAGCAGCAGAAGACAGGGCTACACAGATACGCAGTATTTT
>TRBD1|TRBJ2-3|TRBV7-2|-
CASSLRTGVTDTQYF
TGTGCCAGCAGCTTAAGGACAGGGGTTACAGATACGCAGTATTTT
>TRBD2|TRBJ2-1|TRBV24-1|-
CATSKGLAPYNEQFF
TGTGCCACCAGTAAGGGACTAGCGCCTTACAATGAGCAGTTCTTC
>TRBD2|TRBJ2-3|TRBV28|-
CASSFMSGSGEWATDTQYF
TGTGCCAGCAGTTTCATGAGCGGGAGTGGGGAGTGGGCCACAGATACGCAGTATTTT
>TRBD2|TRBJ2-7|TRBV28|-
CASSSTREGLYEQYF
TGTGCCAGCAGTTCCACGCGGGAGGGGCTCTACGAGCAGTACTTC
>-|TRBJ1-1|TRBV27|-
CASSKLDRLNTEAFF
TGTGCCAGCAGTAAACTGGACAGACTGAACACTGAAGCTTTCTTT
>TRBD2|TRBJ2-3|TRBV30|-
CAWSVGGLAGGYTQYF
TGTGCCTGGAGTGTCGGGGGACTAGCGGGAGGTTATACGCAGTATTTT
>-|TRBJ1-2|TRBV14|-
CASSQLSGEYGYTF
TGTGCCAGCAGCCAATTGTCCGGGGAGTATGGCTACACCTTC
>-|TRBJ1-2|TRBV4-1|many
CASSRIQGNADGYTF
TGCGCCAGCAGCCGAATACAGGGAAACGCTGATGGCTACACCTTC
>-|TRBJ2-4|TRBV3-1/TRBV3-2|-
CASSQAGVLAKNIQYF
TGTGCCAGCAGCCAAGCCGGGGTTCTAGCCAAAAACATTCAGTACTTC
>-|TRBJ2-3|TRBV18|-
CASSPPDSTDTQYF
TGTGCCAGCTCACCACCCGACTCAACAGATACGCAGTATTTT
>-|TRBJ2-7|TRBV5-1|-
CASSLEGTPGREQYF
TGCGCCAGCAGCCTCGAGGGGACACCGGGTAGGGAGCAGTACTTC
>TRBD1|TRBJ1-1|TRBV13|-
CASSSGQGGNVLHTEAFF
TGTGCCAGCAGCTCGGGACAGGGCGGTAATGTCTTGCACACTGAAGCTTTCTTT
>-|TRBJ1-2|TRBV7-2|-
CASSPRDSRYGYTF
TGTGCCAGCAGCCCCCGGGACTCGAGGTATGGCTACACCTTC